The 21 T cell receptor beta chains given below trace back to one sample, sequenced in a study of cytomegalovirus exposure and HLA in healthy donors. PCR used 60 Vbeta primers and 13 Jbeta primers. Data came from immunoSEQ multiplex PCR; TCRdb stores just in-frame clones and leaves some out. The sample lists 120,000 to 150,000 clones, approximately 67% occurring once. The sequenced material came from PBMCs. The origin of the receptors is a woman aged 55-69 years in good health and CMV-seronegative.

The table lists this clone with many counts. V and J are TRBV5-1 and TRBJ2-5, with D possibly being TRBD2 (6 bases). This CDR3 comprises 15 residues. Germline CDR1 reads SGHRS; CDR2 reads YFSETQ. Trimming pared 0 bases from V and 5 bases from J, leaving 14 bases between. CDR3 nucleotides: TGCGCCAGCAGCTTGGGGCGGGACCCAAAGGAGACCCAGTACTTC. Amino acid sequence: CASSLGRDPKETQYF.

The chain is built from TRBV6-6 and TRBJ2-3; 8 positions match TRBD2. The CDR3 is 16 residues long. Germline CDR1 reads MNHNY; CDR2 reads SVGAGI (reference sequence). J lost 3 bases, V lost 0 bases, and 5 bases had no gene match. The CDR3 reads CASSYSNAGGTDTQYF. CDR3 in DNA: TGTGCCAGCAGTTACTCGAACGCGGGAGGTACAGATACGCAGTATTTT.

This chain joins TRBV27 and TRBJ2-7; 10 nucleotides agree with TRBD2. Unmatched junction bases numbered 6, after V lost 4 bases and J lost 0 bases. The germline gives CDR1 MNHEY, CDR2 SMNVEV (reference sequence). The length of the CDR3 is 16 residues. Written as DNA, the CDR3 is TGTGCCAGCAGTTCCCCCCGGACTAGCGGCTCCTACGAGCAGTACTTC. It codes for CASSSPRTSGSYEQYF.

The chain has TRBV19 and TRBJ2-3, with TRBD1 as a possible D gene (6 bases). The V end lost 11 bases, the J end lost 6 bases, and 21 bases lay between the germline ends. Germline V gene lookup returns CDR1 LNHDA and CDR2 SQIVND (reference sequence). The CDR3 loop spans 14 amino acids. The CDR3 sequence: CAVSPPGETDTQYF. CDR3 bases: TGTGCCGTCTCTCCACCAGGGGAGACGGATACGCAGTATTTT.

This clone was counted between two and nine times. Other DNA sequences in this specimen translate into the identical CDR3. The chain uses TRBV6-5 and TRBJ2-2, with TRBD2 matching 9 bases. Germline trimming cut 7 bases from V and 4 bases from J; bases unmatched to any gene: 7. Germline-derived CDR1 and CDR2 are MNHEY and SVGAGI. This CDR3 region has 15 residues. For the CDR3, the DNA is TGTGCCAGCACGCAAAGACTAGCGGCCACCGGGGAGCTGTTTTTT. It specifies CASTQRLAATGELFF.

The chain joins TRBV19 to TRBJ2-7; D is unresolved. The germline V and J ends were trimmed by 3 bases and 2 bases, with 11 bases remaining between them. The CDR3 runs to 14 residues. Germline V gives CDR1 LNHDA, CDR2 SQIVND (reference sequence). The DNA of the CDR3 is TGTGCCAGTAGTATTCGACTGGCAACCTACGAGCAGTACTTC. Translating it yields CASSIRLATYEQYF. Full variable domain (missing parts from reference TRBV19 and TRBJ2-7): DGGITQSPKYLFRKEGQNVTLSCEQNLNHDAMYWYRQDPGQGLRLIYYSQIVNDFQKGDIAEGYSVSREKKESFPLTVTSAQKNPTAFYLCASSIRLATYEQYFGPGTRLTVT.

This clone has a single count. This chain uses TRBV27 with TRBJ1-1, with D maybe TRBD1 (5 bases). CDR3 length: 17 amino acids. CDR1 is MNHEY and CDR2 is SMNVEV in the germline V gene (reference sequence). Trimming took 0 bases from V and 2 from J, leaving 16 bases between them. CDR3 region: CASSLSTAWGVNTEAFF. CDR3 coding DNA: TGTGCCAGCAGTTTATCGACGGCCTGGGGGGTAAACACTGAAGCTTTCTTT.

In DNA, the CDR3 is TGCGCCAGCACCTCCTCCGGGGAACCTGGGGCCAAAAACATTCAGTACTTC. It codes for CASTSSGEPGAKNIQYF. V gene TRBV5-1 combines with J gene TRBJ2-4; maybe TRBD2 (5 bases). The germline CDR1 and CDR2 sequences are SGHRS and YFSETQ. The CDR3 extends over 17 amino acids. V dropped 6 bases and J dropped 1 base, with 20 bases sitting between them.

This clone is a singleton in its sample. The rearrangement joins TRBV7-2 to TRBJ2-7, with D possibly TRBD2 on 6 matching bases. This CDR3 contains 18 residues. Per germline, CDR1 SGHTA and CDR2 FQGNSA. The V gene lost 5 bases and the J gene lost 7 bases, with 30 bases spanning the gap. The CDR3 DNA reads as TGTGCCAGCAGCCCCGTCCTGGGGGGAGCGAGAACACCCATTGAGCAGTACTTC. Its protein is CASSPVLGGARTPIEQYF.

In this sample, this clone turned up once. As DNA, the CDR3 is TGTGCCAGCAGCGTAGGGGGGCGCACAGATACGCAGTATTTT. Its protein product is CASSVGGRTDTQYF. V and J are TRBV9 and TRBJ2-3; perhaps TRBD1 as D (6 bases). Trimming left V 0 bases short and J 1 base short, with 6 bases between. The CDR3 totals 14 residues. Germline lookup yields CDR1 SGDLS and CDR2 YYNGEE. The variable domain in full, with the rest retrieved from reference TRBV9 and TRBJ2-3, is DSGVTQTPKHLITATGQRVTLRCSPRSGDLSVYWYQQSLDQGLQFLIQYYNGEERAKGNILERFSAQQFPDLHSELNLSSLELGDSALYFCASSVGGRTDTQYFGPGTRLTVL.

This clone turned up a few times. The gene calls are TRBV14 and TRBJ2-2, with unresolved D. This CDR3 spans 14 amino acids. V lost 1 base to trimming and J lost 5 bases, with 8 bases between them. CDR1 and CDR2 from the germline V gene are SGHDN and FVKESK. CDR3 bases: TGTGCCAGCAGCCAAGGGTCCAGGACCGGGGAGCTGTTTTTT. Encoded protein: CASSQGSRTGELFF.

This sequence joins TRBV5-1 and TRBJ2-1; 11 nucleotides match TRBD2. The CDR3 is 16 amino acids. Trimming at V came to 4 bases and at J to 0 bases, leaving 3 bases not matched to a gene. Per germline, CDR1 SGHRS and CDR2 YFSETQ. The DNA of the CDR3 is TGCGCCAGCAGCCTGCTAGCGGGGGGCTCCTACAATGAGCAGTTCTTC. Protein sequence: CASSLLAGGSYNEQFF.

A few counts support this clone. CDR3 protein: CASSTEGTGGEQYF. The CDR3 DNA is TGCGCCAGCAGCACAGAAGGGACAGGGGGCGAGCAGTACTTC. V and J are TRBV5-1 and TRBJ2-7; 11 bases map to TRBD1. The V gene end was trimmed by 4 bases and the J gene end by 6 bases; junction bases not matched to a gene: 6. The germline CDR1 and CDR2 sequences are SGHRS and YFSETQ. The CDR3 loop spans 14 amino acids.

There are a few counts of this clone. The genes are TRBV5-8 and TRBJ1-1; D perhaps matches TRBD1 (5 bases). The germline V gene has CDR1 SGHTS and CDR2 YDEGEE. This CDR3 region has 14 residues. V shed 0 bases and J shed 1 base, with 7 bases lying between them. CDR3 residues: CASSLVGANTEAFF. DNA for the CDR3: TGTGCCAGCAGCTTGGTAGGGGCGAACACTGAAGCTTTCTTT.

This chain uses TRBV18 with TRBJ2-3; no reliable D call. The V gene's germline CDR1 is KGHSH and CDR2 LQKENI. The CDR3 length is 17 residues. V lost 1 base, J lost 1 base, and 15 bases lay in between. CDR3 DNA sequence: TGTGCCAGCTCACCACTTGGTTCTAGTACTCGCACAGATACGCAGTATTTT. Translation: CASSPLGSSTRTDTQYF.

This clone was recorded once. The rearrangement links TRBV14 to TRBJ2-3; 11 bases align to TRBD2. The V gene end was trimmed by 0 bases and the J gene end by 6 bases; junction bases not matched to a gene: 2. The V gene's germline CDR1 is SGHDN and CDR2 FVKESK. The CDR3 runs to 15 residues. The CDR3 loop is CASSQESSGRDTQYF. The CDR3 region has the DNA TGTGCCAGCAGCCAAGAATCTAGCGGGAGGGATACGCAGTATTTT.

The gene calls are TRBV29-1 and TRBJ2-3; 8 bases agree with TRBD1. J lost 7 bases, V lost 7 bases, and 10 bases had no gene match. Germline CDR1 SQVTM, CDR2 ANQGSEA. The CDR3 has 13 amino acids. The CDR3 loop reads CSAAPQGANTQYF. DNA for the CDR3: TGCAGCGCCGCCCCGCAGGGGGCAAATACGCAGTATTTT.

The genes are TRBV4-1 and TRBJ2-7; 8 bases match TRBD1. The V segment lost 1 base and the J segment 5 bases; nucleotides outside the gene matches: 4. In germline, CDR1 is MGHRA, CDR2 YSYEKL. The CDR3 has 14 amino acids. DNA for the CDR3: TGCGCCAGCAGCCAAGGGACAGGGCTCAACGAGCAGTACTTC. Protein product: CASSQGTGLNEQYF.

This clone has just one count. The chain carries TRBV7-2 and TRBJ1-1; 7 bases map to TRBD1. The CDR3 covers 11 residues. Losses at the gene ends were 5 bases for V and 11 bases for J; bases not matched to a gene: 5. CDR1 and CDR2 from the germline V gene are SGHTA and FQGNSA. CDR3 in amino acids: CASSGDRVAFF. The CDR3 DNA is TGTGCCAGCAGCGGAGACAGGGTTGCTTTCTTT.

This clone was counted a few times. CDR3 sequence reads: CASSGLAGEWSEQFF. CDR3 nucleotides: TGTGCCAGTAGTGGCCTAGCGGGAGAGTGGAGTGAGCAGTTCTTC. The chain employs TRBV19 and TRBJ2-1, with TRBD2 matching over 10 bases. Germline V gene data show CDR1 as LNHDA and CDR2 as SQIVND (reference sequence). CDR3 length: 15 amino acids. With V trimmed by 5 bases and J by 9 bases, 10 bases remained unmatched.

This clone occurred once. The chain is built from TRBV7-9 and TRBJ2-3; 13 nucleotides agree with TRBD2. V shed 3 bases, J shed 4 bases, and the junction held 7 bases outside the gene matches. The CDR3 contains 17 residues. The germline V gene has CDR1 SEHNR and CDR2 FQNEAQ (reference sequence). The CDR3 region is CASSFLLAGGMPDTQYF. Here the CDR3 DNA reads TGTGCCAGCAGCTTCCTACTAGCGGGAGGGATGCCAGATACGCAGTATTTT.